This TCR beta chain is drawn from a study of cytomegalovirus exposure and HLA in healthy donors (dated by TCRdb to the late 2010s). Regarding the complete study: According to an earlier analysis of 587 of the donors, 150 million to 200 million T cells yielded roughly 110 million unique TCR beta sequences and about 280 Gb of sequence data. Roughly 310 gigabases of sequencing data and approximately 84 million unique TCR sequences were included in an early release covering several hundred HLA-typed donors. The aim of the study was to test whether cataloging public T cell receptors could identify signatures of past pathogen exposure. All discovery cohort repertoires had been generated using a single sequencing platform. HLA typing covered class I and class II loci at four-digit resolution. To predict cytomegalovirus infection status, the study brought together high-throughput TCR immunosequencing, statistical association of individual TCRs with disease status, and machine learning. Among approximately 370 genotyped donors of the cohort, an average of around 250,000 unique TCR beta nucleotide sequences was sequenced per donor, of which about 20% were non-productive. The genetic ancestry cluster associated with self-reported Caucasian donors included about four fifths of the 300 to 400 genotyped donors. Roughly 5 DR-DQ haplotypes were handled as single units for association and clustering because linkage in the cohort was strong. Besides the first cohort of more than 650 subjects, a separate validation cohort made up of about 120 different subjects was used. A later genetic analysis used genome-wide SNP genotypes for about 60% of the roughly 700 donors, treating that subset as a discovery cohort. A later analysis re-analyzed previously published TCR beta repertoires from 600 to 850 donors and added high-resolution HLA genotyping to study TCR occurrence patterns. Alongside the repertoire data, information on donor age, sex, ethnicity and CMV serostatus was compiled. An earlier analysis of 500 to 750 of the donors applied high-throughput TCR beta sequencing to assess whether each TCR beta V gene segment acted as functional or pseudogenic. Rather than drawing on any new phenotypic data, the later analysis identified candidate immune exposures from TCR beta sequences and the way those sequences occurred across donors. Typing coverage differed by locus: A, B, C, DRB1 and DQB1 were typed in roughly 620-630 donors, DQA1 in 522, DPA1 in roughly 590, and DPB1 in approximately 450. The study profiled the T cell repertoires of more than 500 subjects by immunosequencing and related them to cytomegalovirus serostatus.

The cohort consisted of some 670 healthy bone marrow donors. Cohort members were all nominally healthy when sampled, although unrecorded immune exposures were likely present. The donor was CMV seropositive and was included in the group of 250 to 300 seropositive cohort members. Each donor provided a peripheral blood sample, and peripheral blood mononuclear cells were used for TCR beta sequencing. Genomic DNA extraction from the blood cell samples was performed with the Qiagen DNeasy Blood Extraction Kit. Regarding this clone: This receptor's antigen is unknown. Within one base of it there is no much larger clone, and no base qualities were kept.

V and J lose 5 bases and 2 bases, and a span of 9 bases separates them. The CDR3 numbers 13 residues from cysteine through phenylalanine. Only the CDR3 part of the read is kept: 39 bases, read in frame from the first base. According to the germline V gene, CDR1 reads KGHSH and CDR2 reads LQKENI. On the study overall, not on this receptor specifically: A few of the identified cytomegalovirus-associated TCR beta chains were confirmed in vitro to be specific for cytomegalovirus antigens. Linkage disequilibrium might explain the correlated functional status among segregating V segments, but an unknown experimental factor could not be ruled out. The 87-base-pair reads could not distinguish some IMGT-functional V segments, including TRBV6-2 and TRBV6-3, so those segments were excluded. According to a later analysis, TCR association rates differed among HLA loci, with DRB1 alleles showing the most associated TCRs and HLA-C alleles showing the fewest. When HLA alleles, especially DR and DQ, strongly co-occurred, attributing TCR associations to individual alleles was difficult. V-gene and J-gene trimming of TCR beta chains was associated with a missense DCLRE1C variant in a later genetic analysis, and the association was replicated in an independent cohort. At a false discovery rate of 0.05, a later analysis linked 16,951 TCR beta sequences to specific HLA alleles. Most TCR sequences were seen in very few donors, while some public TCRs were found in many individuals. Roughly uniform sequencing depth across donors was assumed in presence/absence analyses, although this assumption may not hold. The sequencing pipeline was judged likely to have produced a cluster of highly shared sequence variants as a technical artifact. The study listed 164 TCR beta chains as associated with cytomegalovirus. In both the original and validation cohorts, the classifier was reported to diagnose cytomegalovirus status with high specificity and sensitivity. The earlier analysis of 587 of the donors excluded 15 to 20 rarely observed V segments, including chromosome 9 orphons, because counts were too low. Immune exposure information for the cohort was limited to CMV serostatus. A further reported finding was that TCR beta sequences accurately predicted the HLA-A and HLA-B alleles for most subjects in the first cohort. In a later analysis, most CMV-associated TCR beta chains were found to appear HLA-restricted, with HLA associations seemingly driven largely by CMV exposure. According to a later genetic analysis, donors in an Asian-associated ancestry cluster had fewer N-insertions in productive TCRs than the approximately 650-donor mean. A later analysis found that HLA-associated TCR beta chains were more clonally expanded and had lower generation probabilities than equally common non-associated chains. Because some donors lacked HLA typing at each locus, the association tests relied only on the typed subset. The authors suggested that the approach could potentially be extended to other disease states and immunological phenotypes. Only TCR beta chains were sequenced in this cohort, and the absence of alpha or paired-chain data limited detectable features. A later analysis reported that several top co-occurrence clusters appeared linked to parvovirus B19, influenza, CMV and Epstein-Barr virus. An earlier analysis of some 590 of the donors showed that most TCR beta V segments appeared in productive rearrangements either about 87% or about 30% of the time, which broadly matched IMGT annotations.

Libraries came from the immunoSEQ multiplex PCR assay. A mixture of 60 forward primers for TCR Vbeta segments and 13 reverse primers for TCR Jbeta segments was used in the multiplex PCR. Amplification of the CDR3 region of rearranged TCR beta genes was performed with a multiplex PCR assay on genomic DNA. Amplified TCR beta libraries were sequenced as 87-base-pair reads on the Illumina HiSeq System. The original pipeline was this. Across the roughly 600 repertoires, a later analysis counted 60 million to 90 million unique TCR beta chains, around 10 million of which were shared by at least two donors. To remove PCR and sequencing errors, raw reads were error-corrected and collapsed into unique sequences using a nearest-neighbor algorithm that merged closely related sequences. CDR3 sequences were aligned to IMGT reference sequences to assign V, D and J gene segments. For a sequence to be retained, a match of at least six nucleotides was required to both a V gene segment and a J gene segment. Rearrangements were called productive when the CDR3 lacked stop codons and stayed in frame with V and J; all others were non-productive. Following IMGT convention, CDR3 was defined as the stretch from the second conserved V-encoded cysteine to the conserved J-encoded phenylalanine. In an earlier analysis of 550 to 650 of the donors, sequences lacking an unambiguous match to a single V gene segment were excluded. An earlier analysis of about 600 of the donors called V segments functional above 56.7% productive rearrangements and segregating when the between-donor standard deviation exceeded 5%. To diagnose cytomegalovirus status from the catalog of TCR beta chain sequences, a statistical classification framework was built. In a later analysis, TCR nucleotide sequences were compared against IMGT/GENE-DB human TR gene sequences so that V and J genes could be assigned. The TCRdist pipeline was used in a later analysis to assign CDR3 sequences and most-parsimonious VDJ recombination scenarios. In a later analysis, each TCR beta chain was defined by its CDR3 amino acid sequence together with its V-gene family, and reads without a unique V-gene family were excluded. In a later analysis, fewer than 600 highly shared, low-generation-probability nucleotide sequences were removed to address suspected cross-contamination and a sequencing artifact. A later analysis calculated a clonal expansion index for each public chain from normalized within-repertoire ranks of inferred template counts. In a later analysis, generation probabilities were computed with a VDJ recombination model fitted to out-of-frame rearrangements, and the resulting probabilities were checked against IGoR. In a later analysis, TCR-TCR, TCR-HLA and TCR-CMV co-occurrence was scored with hypergeometric tests, and a repertoire-size bias correction was applied to TCR pairs. In a later analysis, false discovery rates were estimated by permuting HLA or CMV assignments 20 times. A later analysis grouped co-occurring TCRs with DBSCAN, adding TCRdist sequence similarity when clustering within HLA-allele-positive subsets. Repertoires with fewer than 30,000 or more than 120,000 public chains, plus five repertoires with anomalous nucleotide sharing, were excluded from co-occurrence clustering. Here the immuneACCESS table is served through TCRdb, limited to in-frame sequences with V and J called. Missing clones are a known gap in these copies; in checked studies unresolved V genes cover under half, and the rest lacks a known reason. The DNA gave D and trimming, while V, J and clone size come from that table. The sample table holds 150,000 to 200,000 clones, of which over 60% were seen once. The ten largest clonotypes hold around 0.96% of the sample.

This TCR was recovered from a woman in her forties or fifties in good health and CMV-seropositive. The chain joins TRBV18 to TRBJ1-2; TRBD1 is perhaps the D gene, given 6 matching bases. Source material: PBMCs. The CDR3 protein sequence reads: CASSGGQNYGYTF. The nucleotide sequence reads TGTGCCAGCTCAGGCGGACAGAACTATGGCTACACCTTC.